This TCR beta chain was captured in a study of beta chain features in type 1 diabetes. Regarding the study as a whole: TCRB CDR3s from Type 1 diabetes patients were moderately but significantly shorter in all four CD4+ subsets. Whatever favoring of shorter templates PCR might show would apply equally to patients and controls. When cDNA is sequenced, cells with high TCR expression could be over-represented.

Concerning this clone: The antigen remains unidentified.

Isolated RNA was reverse transcribed in full, so expressed TCRB transcripts were sequenced. The data were produced by immunoSEQ multiplex PCR, yet TCRdb's version contains in-frame clones alone and is incomplete. The sample yields 550,000 to 850,000 clones, around 15% seen once. Purities over 95% were achieved in all sorted populations. The source is a young man with type 1 diabetes. Sequenced: naive CD4+ T cells from blood.

The CDR3 DNA sequence: TGTGCCAGCAGTGAAATCGGGGGGAACACTGAAGCTTTCTTT. It encodes CASSEIGGNTEAFF. The chain couples TRBV25-1 to TRBJ1-1, with D perhaps TRBD1 (5 bases). Trimming removed 2 bases from V and 1 base from J, with 8 bases in between. This CDR3 is built from 14 residues. The germline V gene has CDR1 MGHDK and CDR2 SYGVNS.